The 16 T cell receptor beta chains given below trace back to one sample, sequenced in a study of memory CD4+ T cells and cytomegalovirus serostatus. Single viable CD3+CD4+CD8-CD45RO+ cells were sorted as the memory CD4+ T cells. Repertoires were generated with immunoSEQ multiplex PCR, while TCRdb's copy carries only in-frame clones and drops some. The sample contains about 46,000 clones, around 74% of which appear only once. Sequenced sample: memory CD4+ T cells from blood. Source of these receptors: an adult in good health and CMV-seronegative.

The CDR3 reads CASSLAYEVTQYF. Written as DNA, the CDR3 is TGTGCCAGCAGCTTAGCCTACGAGGTGACCCAGTACTTC. The chain combines TRBV7-2 with TRBJ2-5; no clear D. CDR3 size: 13 residues. Deletions cut 0 bases from V and 7 bases from J, with 9 bases between. Germline V gene lookup returns CDR1 SGHTA and CDR2 FQGNSA.

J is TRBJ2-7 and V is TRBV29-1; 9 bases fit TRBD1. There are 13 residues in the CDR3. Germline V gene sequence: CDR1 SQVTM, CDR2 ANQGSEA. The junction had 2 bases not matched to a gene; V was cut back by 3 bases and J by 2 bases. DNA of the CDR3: TGCAGCGTTGAGGGACAGGGCGCCTACGAGCAGTACTTC. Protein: CSVEGQGAYEQYF.

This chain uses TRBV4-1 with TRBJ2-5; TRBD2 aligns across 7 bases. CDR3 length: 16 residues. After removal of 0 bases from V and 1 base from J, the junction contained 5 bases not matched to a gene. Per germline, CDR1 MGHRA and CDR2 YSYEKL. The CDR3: CASSQEAPSGQETQYF. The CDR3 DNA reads TGCGCCAGCAGCCAAGAGGCCCCTAGCGGCCAAGAGACCCAGTACTTC.

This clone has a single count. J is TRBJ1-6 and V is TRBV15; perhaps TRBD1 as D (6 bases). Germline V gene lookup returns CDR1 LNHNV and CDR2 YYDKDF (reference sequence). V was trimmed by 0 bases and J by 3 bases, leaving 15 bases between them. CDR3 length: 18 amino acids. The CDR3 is CATSRDRRSGHYNSPLHF. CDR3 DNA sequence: TGTGCCACCAGCAGAGATCGTCGTTCGGGACACTATAATTCACCCCTCCACTTT.

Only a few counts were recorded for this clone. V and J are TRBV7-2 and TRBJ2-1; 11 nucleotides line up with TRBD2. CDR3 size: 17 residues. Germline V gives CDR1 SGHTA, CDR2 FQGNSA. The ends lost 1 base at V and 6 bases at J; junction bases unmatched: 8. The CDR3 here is CASSLEFASGGTNEQFF. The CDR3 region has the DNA TGTGCCAGCAGCTTAGAATTCGCTAGCGGGGGGACCAATGAGCAGTTCTTC.

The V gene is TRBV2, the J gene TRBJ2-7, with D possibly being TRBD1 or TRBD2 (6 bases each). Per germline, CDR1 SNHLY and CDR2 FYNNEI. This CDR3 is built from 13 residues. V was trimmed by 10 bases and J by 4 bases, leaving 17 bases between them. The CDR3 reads CATQPGARYEQYF. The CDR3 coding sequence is TGTGCCACACAACCGGGGGCGCGTTACGAGCAGTACTTC.

The CDR3 reads CATSRGRDLGQYF. The CDR3 DNA reads as TGTGCCACCAGCAGAGGTCGAGATCTGGGGCAGTACTTC. This chain connects TRBV15 to TRBJ2-7, with D hard to call. The V end was cut by 1 base, the J end by 9 bases, with 13 bases between. Germline V lookup: CDR1 LNHNV, CDR2 YYDKDF (reference sequence). The CDR3 runs to 13 residues.

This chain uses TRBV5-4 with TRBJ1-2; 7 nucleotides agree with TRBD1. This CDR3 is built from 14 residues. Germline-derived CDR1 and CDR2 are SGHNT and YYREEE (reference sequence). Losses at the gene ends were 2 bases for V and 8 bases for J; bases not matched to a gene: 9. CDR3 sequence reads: CASSLEGAQYGYTF. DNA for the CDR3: TGTGCCAGCAGCTTAGAGGGGGCTCAGTACGGCTACACCTTC.

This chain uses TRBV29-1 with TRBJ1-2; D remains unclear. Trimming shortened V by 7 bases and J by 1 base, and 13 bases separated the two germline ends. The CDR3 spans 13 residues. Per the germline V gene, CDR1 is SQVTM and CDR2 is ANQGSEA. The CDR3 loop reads CSATETLNYGYTF. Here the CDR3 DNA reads TGCAGCGCTACGGAAACCCTTAACTATGGCTACACCTTC.

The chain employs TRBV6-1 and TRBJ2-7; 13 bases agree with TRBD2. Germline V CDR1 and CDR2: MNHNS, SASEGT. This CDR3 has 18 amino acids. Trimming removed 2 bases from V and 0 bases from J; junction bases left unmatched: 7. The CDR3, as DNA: TGTGCCAGCAGTGAACCGGGACTAGCGGGGAGAAGCTCCTACGAGCAGTACTTC. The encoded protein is CASSEPGLAGRSSYEQYF.

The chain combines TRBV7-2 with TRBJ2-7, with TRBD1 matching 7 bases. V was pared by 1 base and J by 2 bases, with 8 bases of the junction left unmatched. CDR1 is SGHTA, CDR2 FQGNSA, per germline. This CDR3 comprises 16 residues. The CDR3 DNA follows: TGTGCCAGCAGCTTAGGTGCGACAGGGATAACCTACGAGCAGTACTTC. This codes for CASSLGATGITYEQYF.

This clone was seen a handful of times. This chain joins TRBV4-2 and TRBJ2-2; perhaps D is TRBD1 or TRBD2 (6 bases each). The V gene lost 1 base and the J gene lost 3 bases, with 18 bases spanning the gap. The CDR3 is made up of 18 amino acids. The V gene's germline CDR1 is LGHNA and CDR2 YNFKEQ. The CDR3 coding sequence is TGTGCCAGCAGCCAAGCCCCACAGGGAGGCGTTGACACCGGGGAGCTGTTTTTT. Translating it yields CASSQAPQGGVDTGELFF.

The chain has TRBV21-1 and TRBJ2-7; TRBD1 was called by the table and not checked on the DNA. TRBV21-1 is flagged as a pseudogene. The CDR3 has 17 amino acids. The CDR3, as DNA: TGTGCCAGCAGCAAACCCTCCGGGACAGGGGCTCCCTACGAGCAGTACTTC. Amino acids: CASSKPSGTGAPYEQYF.

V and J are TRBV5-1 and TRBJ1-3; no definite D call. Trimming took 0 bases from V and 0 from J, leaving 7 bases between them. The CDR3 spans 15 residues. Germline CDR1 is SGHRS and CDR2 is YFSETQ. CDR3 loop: CASSLDPTSGNTIYF. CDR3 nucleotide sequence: TGCGCCAGCAGCTTGGATCCAACCTCTGGAAACACCATATATTTT.

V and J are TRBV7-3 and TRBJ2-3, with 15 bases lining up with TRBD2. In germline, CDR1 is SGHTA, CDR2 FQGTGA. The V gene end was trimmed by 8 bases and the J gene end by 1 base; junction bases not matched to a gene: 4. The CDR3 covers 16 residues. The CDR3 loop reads CASGLAGGPRTDTQYF. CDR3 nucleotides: TGTGCCAGCGGACTAGCGGGGGGGCCCCGCACAGATACGCAGTATTTT.

The CDR3 sequence: CAAGTELTDTQYF. CDR3 DNA sequence: TGTGCCGCGGGGACGGAGCTCACAGATACGCAGTATTTT. The chain links TRBV7-2 to TRBJ2-3; possibly TRBD2 for D (6 bases). The CDR3 is 13 amino acids. V was shortened by 11 bases and J by 2 bases, with 14 bases between the two germline ends. Per germline, CDR1 SGHTA and CDR2 FQGNSA.